This TCR beta chain came from a study of spatial heterogeneity in lung cancer. This clonotype appeared a few times. Described time point: sample taken at primary tumor resection. Sequencing covered unsorted whole RNA taken from tumor, nontumor lung or frozen PBMC. The cohort: some 73 early-stage, untreated non-small cell lung cancer patients. V dropped 5 bases and J dropped 4; count of bases not matched to a gene: 5. This CDR3 region has 14 residues. CDR1 SEHNR and CDR2 FQNEAQ come from the germline V gene (reference sequence). Unique molecular identifiers, one per molecule, were present on every TCR cDNA molecule. In TCRdb, the 5' RACE reads were re-called with MiXCR into one record per CDR3 protein. Among approximately 92,000 distinct CDR3 sequences listed, approximately 12% were seen once.

This clonotype originated in a male donor with early-stage non-small cell lung cancer. Source: PBMCs, taken at surgery. The V call is TRBV7-9, the J call TRBJ2-1; 7 bases are shared with TRBD1. CDR3 sequence: CASSLMGQYNEQFF. As DNA, the CDR3 is TGTGCCAGCAGCCTAATGGGACAGTACAATGAGCAGTTCTTC.